This T cell receptor beta chain was identified in a study of shared clonotypes between healthy human individuals. In the naive CD8 group, cells lacked CD45RO and were positively selected for CCR7, so terminally differentiated effector memory CD45RA+ cells were left out. Here immunoSEQ multiplex PCR was the method, and the copy in TCRdb shows in-frame clones only, minus some. Of hundreds of thousands of clones listed, roughly 96% were seen once; the top ten hold 0.11%. This CDR3 has 13 amino acids. The V gene's germline CDR1 is SQVTM and CDR2 ANQGSEA. The genes are TRBV29-1 and TRBJ2-5; TRBD1 might be the D (5 bases). The J call may be in error: the DNA end matches TRBJ2-7 better. Sequenced input: naive CD8+ T cells sorted from blood. The TCR sequence derives from a young woman in good health. Written as DNA, the CDR3 is TGCAGCGTTGAAGCGGTAGGGGATTACGAGCAGTACTTC. Its protein product is CSVEAVGDYEQYF.